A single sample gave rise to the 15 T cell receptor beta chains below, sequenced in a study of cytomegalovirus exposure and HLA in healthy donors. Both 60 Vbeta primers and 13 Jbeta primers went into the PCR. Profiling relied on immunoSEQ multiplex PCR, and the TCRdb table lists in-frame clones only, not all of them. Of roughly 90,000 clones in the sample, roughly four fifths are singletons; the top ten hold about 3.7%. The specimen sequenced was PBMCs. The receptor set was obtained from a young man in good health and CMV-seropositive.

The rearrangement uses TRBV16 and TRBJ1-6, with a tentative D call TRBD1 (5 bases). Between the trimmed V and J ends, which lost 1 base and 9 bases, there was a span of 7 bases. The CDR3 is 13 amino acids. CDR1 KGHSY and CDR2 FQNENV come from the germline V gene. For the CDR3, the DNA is TGTGCCAGCAGCCAATTAACAGGTTCACCCCTCCACTTT. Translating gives CASSQLTGSPLHF.

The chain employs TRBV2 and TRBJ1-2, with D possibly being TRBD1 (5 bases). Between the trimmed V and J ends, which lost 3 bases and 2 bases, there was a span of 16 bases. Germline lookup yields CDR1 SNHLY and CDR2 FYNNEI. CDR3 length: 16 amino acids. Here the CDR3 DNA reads TGTGCCAGCAGTGATGAGTCTACAGGTGTAAACTATGGCTACACCTTC. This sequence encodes CASSDESTGVNYGYTF.

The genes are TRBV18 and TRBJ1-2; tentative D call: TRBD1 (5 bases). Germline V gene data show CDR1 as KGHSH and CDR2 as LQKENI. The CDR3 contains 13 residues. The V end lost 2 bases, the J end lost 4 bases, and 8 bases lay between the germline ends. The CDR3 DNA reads TGTGCCAGCTCACCATTTGACAGCTATGGCTACACCTTC. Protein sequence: CASSPFDSYGYTF.

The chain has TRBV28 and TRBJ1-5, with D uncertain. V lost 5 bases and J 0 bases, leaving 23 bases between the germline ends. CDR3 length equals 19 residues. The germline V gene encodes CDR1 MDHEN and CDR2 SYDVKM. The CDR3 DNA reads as TGTGCCAGCAGTCCCCCGTGGAGGGCCGGGGATTATAGCAATCAGCCCCAGCATTTT. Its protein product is CASSPPWRAGDYSNQPQHF.

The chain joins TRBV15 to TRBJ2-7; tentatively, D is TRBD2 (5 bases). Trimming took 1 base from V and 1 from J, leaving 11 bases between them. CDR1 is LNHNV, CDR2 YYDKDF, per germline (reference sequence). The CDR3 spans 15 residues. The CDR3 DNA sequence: TGTGCCACCAGCAGAGGCGGGTCCTTATCCTACGAGCAGTACTTC. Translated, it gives CATSRGGSLSYEQYF.

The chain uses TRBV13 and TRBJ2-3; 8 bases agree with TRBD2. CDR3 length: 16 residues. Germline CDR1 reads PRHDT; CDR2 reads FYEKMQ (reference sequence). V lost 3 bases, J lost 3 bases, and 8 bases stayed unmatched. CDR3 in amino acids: CASSLVLAGGTDTQYF. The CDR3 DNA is TGTGCCAGCAGCTTGGTCTTGGCGGGAGGTACAGATACGCAGTATTTT.

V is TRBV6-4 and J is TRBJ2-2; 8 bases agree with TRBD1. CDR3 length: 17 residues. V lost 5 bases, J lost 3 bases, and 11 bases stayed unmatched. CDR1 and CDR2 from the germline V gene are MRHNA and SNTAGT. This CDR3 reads CASSSTDRARYTGELFF. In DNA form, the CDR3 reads TGTGCCAGCAGTTCAACGGACAGGGCTCGGTACACCGGGGAGCTGTTTTTT.

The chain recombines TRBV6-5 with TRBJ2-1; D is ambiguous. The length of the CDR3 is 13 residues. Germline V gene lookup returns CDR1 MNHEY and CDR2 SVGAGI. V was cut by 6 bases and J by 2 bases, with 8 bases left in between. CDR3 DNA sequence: TGTGCCAGCAGCCTCCGGGCCTACAATGAGCAGTTCTTC. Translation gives CASSLRAYNEQFF.

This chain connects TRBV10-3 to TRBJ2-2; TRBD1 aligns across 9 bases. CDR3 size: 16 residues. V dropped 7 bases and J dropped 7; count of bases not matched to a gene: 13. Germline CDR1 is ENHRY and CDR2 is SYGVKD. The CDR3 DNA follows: TGTGCCATCACCCTCGGGACAGGGCCTCTCAACGGGGAGCTGTTTTTT. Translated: CAITLGTGPLNGELFF.

CDR3: CASSQDLGDTGNTIYF. The CDR3 region has the DNA TGCGCCAGCAGCCAAGATCTAGGGGATACAGGAAACACCATATATTTT. This rearrangement joins TRBV4-1 to TRBJ1-3; the D gene is possibly TRBD1 (5 bases). The CDR3 is made up of 16 amino acids. Trimming stripped 0 bases from V and 4 bases from J, with 13 bases between. Germline V lookup: CDR1 MGHRA, CDR2 YSYEKL.

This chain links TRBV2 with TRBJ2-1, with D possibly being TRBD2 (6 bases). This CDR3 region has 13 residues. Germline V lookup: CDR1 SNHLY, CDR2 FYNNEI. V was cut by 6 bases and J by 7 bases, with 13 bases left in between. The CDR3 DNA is TGTGCCAGCAGGCGGGGTGAGGGGAATGAGCAGTTCTTC. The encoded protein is CASRRGEGNEQFF.

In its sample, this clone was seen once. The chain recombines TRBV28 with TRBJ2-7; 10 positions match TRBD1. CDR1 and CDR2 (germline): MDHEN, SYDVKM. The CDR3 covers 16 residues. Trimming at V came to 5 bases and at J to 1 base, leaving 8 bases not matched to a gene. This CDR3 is CASSPSPGQGSYEQYF. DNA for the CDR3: TGTGCCAGCAGTCCGTCTCCGGGACAGGGGTCCTACGAGCAGTACTTC.

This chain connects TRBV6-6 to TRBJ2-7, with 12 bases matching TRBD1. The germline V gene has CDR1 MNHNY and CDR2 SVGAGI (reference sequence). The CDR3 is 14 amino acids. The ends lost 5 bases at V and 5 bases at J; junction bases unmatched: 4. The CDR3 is CASSPGQGAHEQYF. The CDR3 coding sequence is TGTGCCAGCAGTCCGGGACAGGGGGCGCACGAGCAGTACTTC.

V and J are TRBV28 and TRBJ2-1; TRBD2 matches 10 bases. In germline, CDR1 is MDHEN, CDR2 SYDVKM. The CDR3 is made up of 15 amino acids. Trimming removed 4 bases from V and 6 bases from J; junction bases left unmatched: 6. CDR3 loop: CASSSPSGRANEQFF. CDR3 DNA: TGTGCCAGCAGTTCTCCCAGCGGGAGGGCCAATGAGCAGTTCTTC. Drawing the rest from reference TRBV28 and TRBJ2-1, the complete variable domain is DVKVTQSSRYLVKRTGEKVFLECVQDMDHENMFWYRQDPGLGLRLIYFSYDVKMKEKGDIPEGYSVSREKKERFSLILESASTNQTSMYLCASSSPSGRANEQFFGPGTRLTVL.

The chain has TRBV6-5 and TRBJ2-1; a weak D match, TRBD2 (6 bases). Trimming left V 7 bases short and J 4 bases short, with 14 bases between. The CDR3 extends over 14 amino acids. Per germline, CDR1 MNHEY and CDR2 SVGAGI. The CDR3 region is CASNGGTLYNEQFF. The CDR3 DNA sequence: TGTGCCAGCAATGGGGGGACCCTTTACAATGAGCAGTTCTTC.